The clone carrying this TCR beta chain was picked up a small number of times. Its antigen is undetermined. Methods used by the authors: Across clinicopathological groups, CDR3 differences served as the basis for building a distant-metastasis classifier for papillary thyroid cancer. TCRdb reanalyzed the PCR reads with MiXCR. Clone size and V and J calls follow TCRdb, not the original study. The table has 30,000 to 35,000 clones, about 15% seen once. This CDR3 contains 13 residues. The germline V gene has CDR1 MNHNS and CDR2 SASEGT. The V end lost 7 bases, the J end lost 3 bases, and 10 bases lay between the germline ends. This sample was taken from a study of metastatic and nonmetastatic thyroid tumors. Study information: Malignant and benign thyroid patients had repertoires compared in peripheral blood and tumor or nodule tissue. Regarding the study as a whole: Significantly greater TCR beta diversity was reportedly found in malignant thyroid tumors than in benign nodules (in blood and tumor).

Nobody among the patients had been given any treatment before thyroid surgery. This chain joins TRBV6-1 and TRBJ1-5, with unresolved D. The TCR originated in a female donor with papillary thyroid cancer or a benign thyroid nodule (not recorded which). Some clones in this sample may be carry-over from other donors' samples. The specimen sequenced was blood. CDR3 sequence: CASIPVINQPQHF. The CDR3 nucleotides read TGTGCCAGCATCCCGGTTATCAATCAGCCCCAGCATTTT.